The 24 T cell receptor beta chains below come from one sample, sequenced in a study of Tregs in tolerant kidney transplant recipients. Profiling relied on immunoSEQ multiplex PCR, and the TCRdb table lists in-frame clones only, not all of them. There are under 80,000 clones in the sample; roughly 88% occur only once, and around 2.3% lies in the top ten. The sample here was Tregs from blood, taken before the transplant. Receptor source: a human donor who received a combined kidney and bone marrow transplant.

This clone was seen just once. The V call is TRBV11-2, the J call TRBJ1-2; a possible D gene is TRBD1 (5 bases). The CDR3 runs 13 residues. Germline V gives CDR1 SGHAT, CDR2 FQNNGV. With 5 bases removed from V and 0 bases from J, the gap between germline ends came to 7 bases. The CDR3 spells CASSRGANYGYTF. For the CDR3, the DNA is TGTGCCAGCAGCCGGGGCGCTAACTATGGCTACACCTTC.

The J gene is TRBJ2-7, the V gene TRBV5-6, with 10 nucleotides matching TRBD2. From germline, CDR1 is SGHDT and CDR2 YYEEEE. The CDR3 has 18 amino acids. The V gene end was trimmed by 0 bases and the J gene end by 5 bases; junction bases not matched to a gene: 14. CDR3 DNA: TGTGCCAGCAGCTTGGCTTGGCTAGCGGGGGTATCCCTCGACGAGCAGTACTTC. Amino acid sequence: CASSLAWLAGVSLDEQYF. Based on the CDR3 plus reference TRBV5-6 and TRBJ2-7, the full variable domain is DAGVTQSPTHLIKTRGQQVTLRCSPKSGHDTVSWYQQALGQGPQFIFQYYEEEERQRGNFPDRFSGHQFPNYSSELNVNALLLGDSALYLCASSLAWLAGVSLDEQYFGPGTRLTVT.

The chain recombines TRBV7-9 with TRBJ1-4; TRBD1 might be the D (5 bases). The CDR3 consists of 16 residues. Germline values: CDR1 SEHNR, CDR2 FQNEAQ (reference sequence). The V end was cut by 5 bases, the J end by 2 bases, with 15 bases between. The CDR3 spells CASSPTRGPTNEKLFF. The DNA of the CDR3 is TGTGCCAGCAGCCCCACTAGGGGTCCCACTAATGAAAAACTGTTTTTT.

This clone was counted a few times. The rearrangement uses TRBV7-6 and TRBJ2-7; D is uncertain. This CDR3 is 13 amino acids long. Germline values: CDR1 SGHVS, CDR2 FNYEAQ. The V end was cut by 4 bases, the J end by 3 bases, with 10 bases between. The CDR3 coding sequence is TGTGCCAGCAGCTCCGGCCCGAACTACGAGCAGTACTTC. It is translated as CASSSGPNYEQYF.

Worth noting for this clone: The junction departs from germline at one end; a sequencing error may be responsible. The chain uses TRBV6-6 and TRBJ1-5; 8 positions match TRBD1. From germline, CDR1 is MNHNY and CDR2 SVGAGI (reference sequence). The CDR3 consists of 15 residues. CDR3 protein: CASSSYRGSTQPQHF. CDR3 DNA sequence: TGTGCCAGCAGTTCCTACAGGGGGAGCACTCAGCCCCAGCATTTT.

This clone was counted between two and nine times. The chain couples TRBV5-4 to TRBJ1-2, with 12 bases fitting TRBD1. The germline V gene encodes CDR1 SGHNT and CDR2 YYREEE (reference sequence). The ends lost 0 bases at V and 4 bases at J; junction bases unmatched: 10. CDR3 length: 18 amino acids. CDR3 in amino acids: CASSLAMGQGQGAYGYTF. DNA of the CDR3: TGTGCCAGCAGCTTGGCAATGGGCCAGGGACAGGGGGCCTATGGCTACACCTTC.

The V gene is TRBV7-9, the J gene TRBJ1-1; 9 nucleotides match TRBD1. Germline assignment: CDR1 SEHNR and CDR2 FQNEAQ (reference sequence). This CDR3 region has 16 residues. V shed 5 bases, J shed 3 bases, and the junction held 10 bases outside the gene matches. The CDR3 region has the DNA TGTGCCAGCAGCCCTCGAGCGACAGGGGGGCACACTGAAGCTTTCTTT. Amino acids: CASSPRATGGHTEAFF. The complete variable domain, with remaining parts taken from reference TRBV7-9 and TRBJ1-1, reads DTGVSQNPRHKITKRGQNVTFRCDPISEHNRLYWYRQTLGQGPEFLTYFQNEAQLEKSRLLSDRFSAERPKGSFSTLEIQRTEQGDSAMYLCASSPRATGGHTEAFFGQGTRLTVV.

The rearrangement joins TRBV29-1 to TRBJ1-5; D is undetermined. Germline CDR1 and CDR2: SQVTM and ANQGSEA. The CDR3 covers 14 residues. The V gene lost 0 bases and the J gene lost 1 base, with 7 bases spanning the gap. As DNA, the CDR3 is TGCAGCGTTGAAGATGCGGGGAGCAATCAGCCCCAGCATTTT. Translating it yields CSVEDAGSNQPQHF.

CDR3 nucleotides: TGCGCCAGCAGGGCCAGGGGCCCAGGACAACCCCCAACCTACTCCTACAATGAGCAGTTCTTC. As protein: CASRARGPGQPPTYSYNEQFF. This rearrangement joins TRBV5-1 to TRBJ2-1; D perhaps matches TRBD1 (6 bases). V shed 5 bases and J shed 0 bases, with 30 bases lying between them. The CDR3 covers 21 residues. Germline-derived CDR1 and CDR2 are SGHRS and YFSETQ.

The chain carries TRBV9 and TRBJ1-3, with D perhaps TRBD1 (5 bases). CDR1 and CDR2 from the germline V gene are SGDLS and YYNGEE. The CDR3 extends over 17 amino acids. Trimming shortened V by 5 bases and J by 0 bases, and 18 bases separated the two germline ends. The CDR3, as DNA: TGTGCCAGCAGTGTGTCAGGGAATCCTAGCTCTGGAAACACCATATATTTT. This sequence encodes CASSVSGNPSSGNTIYF.

V usage is TRBV11-3 and J usage is TRBJ1-1, with 7 bases matching TRBD1. The germline V gene encodes CDR1 SGHNT and CDR2 YENEEA. The CDR3 runs to 14 residues. V shed 1 base, J shed 2 bases, and the junction held 1 base outside the gene matches. For the CDR3, the DNA is TGTGCCAGCAGCTTAGGGACAGGAAACACTGAAGCTTTCTTT. Encoded protein: CASSLGTGNTEAFF. The variable domain in full, completed from reference TRBV11-3 and TRBJ1-1, reads EAGVVQSPRYKIIEKKQPVAFWCNPISGHNTLYWYLQNLGQGPELLIRYENEEAVDDSQLPKDRFSAERLKGVDSTLKIQPAELGDSAVYLCASSLGTGNTEAFFGQGTRLTVV.

In this sample, this clone turned up a few times. This rearrangement joins TRBV19 to TRBJ1-6; D might be TRBD1 (5 bases). The CDR3 is 15 residues long. V was pared by 4 bases and J by 10 bases, with 17 bases between. Germline loops: CDR1 LNHDA, CDR2 SQIVND (reference sequence). DNA of the CDR3: TGTGCCAGTAGTACGGGGCGGGCCTTAGGGTCACCCCTCCACTTT. This translates into CASSTGRALGSPLHF.

The chain recombines TRBV5-1 with TRBJ2-2, with D hard to call. Germline CDR1 and CDR2: SGHRS and YFSETQ. V dropped 3 bases and J dropped 3 bases, with 9 bases sitting between them. This CDR3 comprises 14 residues. CDR3 residues: CASSSSTDTGELFF. The CDR3 DNA reads as TGCGCCAGCAGCTCCTCGACGGACACCGGGGAGCTGTTTTTT.

This clone was recorded once. This sequence joins TRBV6-5 and TRBJ1-6; 7 bases align to TRBD1. The CDR3 length is 13 residues. Trimming at V came to 8 bases and at J to 3 bases, leaving 1 base not matched to a gene. From germline, CDR1 is MNHEY and CDR2 SVGAGI. As DNA, the CDR3 is TGTGCCAGCCGGGACAGCTATAATTCACCCCTCCACTTT. It yields the protein CASRDSYNSPLHF.

This chain connects TRBV19 to TRBJ2-3; a weak D match, TRBD2 (6 bases). Trimming stripped 4 bases from V and 2 bases from J, with 7 bases between. Germline V CDR1 and CDR2: LNHDA, SQIVND (reference sequence). This CDR3 contains 13 residues. The CDR3 loop reads CASSRDSTDTQYF. In DNA, the CDR3 is TGTGCCAGTAGTAGGGACTCCACAGATACGCAGTATTTT.

The gene calls are TRBV6-5 and TRBJ1-2; no clear D gene. V lost 8 bases and J lost 8, with 15 bases in between. There are 12 residues in the CDR3. Per the germline V gene, CDR1 is MNHEY and CDR2 is SVGAGI. The CDR3 region has the DNA TGTGCCAGCGGGGTACCGCGGGAGGGCTACACCTTC. Its translation: CASGVPREGYTF.

This clone came up once. V and J are TRBV28 and TRBJ1-6; the D gene is possibly TRBD1 (5 bases). This CDR3 region has 15 residues. Deletions cut 10 bases from V and 6 bases from J, with 19 bases between. Germline CDR1 reads MDHEN; CDR2 reads SYDVKM. CDR3 DNA: TGTGCCATCCCTAGGGGAAGGGAATTTAATTCACCCCTCCACTTT. Translated, it gives CAIPRGREFNSPLHF.

This chain links TRBV6-6 with TRBJ1-5; tentative D call: TRBD1 (6 bases). The CDR3 is made up of 16 amino acids. Germline V gives CDR1 MNHNY, CDR2 SVGAGI (reference sequence). Trimming removed 0 bases from V and 5 bases from J, with 14 bases in between. CDR3: CASSYSGGAFDQPQHF. CDR3 bases: TGTGCCAGCAGTTACTCTGGGGGCGCTTTCGATCAGCCCCAGCATTTT.

The chain employs TRBV7-9 and TRBJ2-5; D is undetermined. Trimming pared 1 base from V and 5 bases from J, leaving 17 bases between. The germline V gene encodes CDR1 SEHNR and CDR2 FQNEAQ (reference sequence). CDR3 size: 16 residues. The CDR3 coding sequence is TGTGCCAGCAGCTTAGTTCCACGTGGGGTTGGGGAGACCCAGTACTTC. It is translated as CASSLVPRGVGETQYF. Based on the CDR3 plus reference TRBV7-9 and TRBJ2-5, the full variable domain is DTGVSQNPRHKITKRGQNVTFRCDPISEHNRLYWYRQTLGQGPEFLTYFQNEAQLEKSRLLSDRFSAERPKGSFSTLEIQRTEQGDSAMYLCASSLVPRGVGETQYFGPGTRLLVL.

The chain has TRBV11-2 and TRBJ2-1; 7 bases are a match to TRBD2. Unmatched junction bases numbered 2, after V lost 3 bases and J lost 3 bases. The CDR3 contains 14 residues. Germline-derived CDR1 and CDR2 are SGHAT and FQNNGV. This CDR3 is CASSFGGIYNEQFF. The CDR3 nucleotides read TGTGCCAGCAGCTTCGGGGGGATCTACAATGAGCAGTTCTTC.

J is TRBJ1-3 and V is TRBV29-1, with TRBD1 as a possible D gene (6 bases). This CDR3 comprises 16 residues. The V gene lost 5 bases and the J gene lost 1 base, with 18 bases spanning the gap. Germline values: CDR1 SQVTM, CDR2 ANQGSEA. The CDR3 DNA reads TGCAGCGTTCCCCCTCACGGGGGGCTTTCTGGAAACACCATATATTTT. It specifies CSVPPHGGLSGNTIYF.

CDR3 coding DNA: TGTGCCAGCAGCAATGAGCCGGGACAAATCCTAGGCCATGGCTACACCTTC. Its protein is CASSNEPGQILGHGYTF. V is TRBV21-1 and J is TRBJ1-2; no check of the table's D call, TRBD1, against the DNA was made. TRBV21-1 is given as a pseudogene. The CDR3 is 17 residues long.

CDR3 in DNA: TGTGCCAGCAGCCTTCCCGGGAGGGTAAATGAGCAGTTCTTC. Its protein product is CASSLPGRVNEQFF. The V call is TRBV7-9, the J call TRBJ2-1; 8 bases are a match to TRBD2. V lost 5 bases to trimming and J lost 7 bases; unmatched junction nucleotides: 7. Germline V gene sequence: CDR1 SEHNR, CDR2 FQNEAQ (reference sequence). The CDR3 spans 14 residues.

V gene TRBV7-2 combines with J gene TRBJ2-1, with D perhaps TRBD2 (6 bases). This CDR3 is built from 14 residues. Germline V gene sequence: CDR1 SGHTA, CDR2 FQGNSA. V lost 5 bases and J 7 bases, leaving 15 bases between the germline ends. CDR3 amino acids: CASSPDLGRNEQFF. CDR3 DNA sequence: TGTGCCAGCAGCCCCGACTTGGGGAGGAATGAGCAGTTCTTC.